The 29 T cell receptor beta chains below were found in one sample sequenced in a study of blood T cell repertoires in COVID-19. Sequenced by immunoSEQ multiplex PCR; TCRdb stores in-frame clones only, minus some. The sample consists of 190,000 or so clones, 65% to 90% of them appearing once. Sequencing was done on a sample of PBMCs or T cells enriched from blood (not recorded which). The receptors come from a man in his forties or fifties who had recovered from COVID-19.

The chain couples TRBV5-1 to TRBJ2-5; 9 nucleotides line up with TRBD2. CDR1 SGHRS and CDR2 YFSETQ come from the germline V gene. V was clipped by 3 bases and J by 5 bases; unmatched bases: 5. This CDR3 region has 14 residues. The CDR3 sequence is CASSYSSGGETQYF. The CDR3, as DNA: TGCGCCAGCAGCTACAGCAGCGGGGGGGAGACCCAGTACTTC.

The V call is TRBV9, the J call TRBJ1-1; possible D gene TRBD1, 6 bases. The germline gives CDR1 SGDLS, CDR2 YYNGEE. V was trimmed by 3 bases and J by 0 bases, leaving 12 bases between them. This CDR3 is built from 15 residues. The CDR3 DNA is TGTGCCAGCAGCGCTTACGACAGGATGAACACTGAAGCTTTCTTT. Translating it yields CASSAYDRMNTEAFF.

V and J are TRBV13 and TRBJ1-1, with TRBD1 identical over 7 bases. Germline values: CDR1 PRHDT, CDR2 FYEKMQ (reference sequence). J lost 0 bases, V lost 5 bases, and 12 bases had no gene match. The CDR3 covers 17 residues. The CDR3, as DNA: TGTGCCAGCAGCCCACGACAGGGCTGGAAGATGAACACTGAAGCTTTCTTT. Translation: CASSPRQGWKMNTEAFF.

The DNA for the CDR3 is TGCGCCAGCAGCCGTTATTCCACAGGGGGCTCTGGAAACACCATATATTTT. This gives the protein CASSRYSTGGSGNTIYF. The V gene is TRBV4-3, the J gene TRBJ1-3; TRBD1 matches 8 bases. This CDR3 is 17 amino acids long. Germline loops: CDR1 LGHNA, CDR2 YSLEER. J was trimmed by 0 bases and V by 4 bases; bases with no gene match: 8.

This chain connects TRBV15 to TRBJ2-1; 7 nucleotides align to TRBD1. The CDR3 length is 17 residues. Germline V gives CDR1 LNHNV, CDR2 YYDKDF (reference sequence). With V trimmed by 1 base and J by 6 bases, 12 bases remained unmatched. The CDR3 region is CATSRGASRGRRNEQFF. The CDR3, as DNA: TGTGCCACCAGCAGAGGGGCTAGTAGGGGGCGCCGCAATGAGCAGTTCTTC.

The chain employs TRBV20-1 and TRBJ1-6; D is possibly TRBD1 (5 bases). Germline loops: CDR1 DFQATT, CDR2 SNEGSKA (reference sequence). The CDR3 spans 14 residues. V lost 6 bases, J lost 6 bases, and 15 bases lay in between. CDR3 sequence reads: CSASAGGTNSPLHF. The CDR3, as DNA: TGCAGTGCAAGTGCCGGGGGTACTAATTCACCCCTCCACTTT.

This clone was observed a few times. The rearrangement joins TRBV5-6 to TRBJ1-1; D not resolved. The germline CDR1 and CDR2 sequences are SGHDT and YYEEEE. The CDR3 covers 13 residues. Trimming removed 2 bases from V and 1 base from J, with 6 bases in between. DNA of the CDR3: TGTGCCAGCAGCTTTGCGGGGAACACTGAAGCTTTCTTT. Protein sequence: CASSFAGNTEAFF. Using reference TRBV5-6 and TRBJ1-1 for the parts outside the CDR3, the full variable domain is DAGVTQSPTHLIKTRGQQVTLRCSPKSGHDTVSWYQQALGQGPQFIFQYYEEEERQRGNFPDRFSGHQFPNYSSELNVNALLLGDSALYLCASSFAGNTEAFFGQGTRLTVV.

This clone was seen many times. This chain uses TRBV10-3 with TRBJ1-6; 7 bases fit TRBD1. Germline V gene lookup returns CDR1 ENHRY and CDR2 SYGVKD. There are 17 residues in the CDR3. The V and J ends lost 2 bases and 6 bases, in that order; junction bases with no gene match: 10. CDR3 region: CAISEAPGGATNSPLHF. The CDR3 DNA sequence: TGTGCCATCAGTGAGGCACCAGGGGGTGCCACTAATTCACCCCTCCACTTT.

The chain couples TRBV3-1 (or the pseudogene TRBV3-2) to TRBJ1-2, with D uncertain. Germline V gives CDR1 LGHDT, CDR2 YNNKEL (reference sequence). V shed 2 bases and J shed 6 bases, with 7 bases lying between them. The CDR3 runs to 12 residues. This CDR3 reads CASSQNENGYTF. The CDR3 DNA follows: TGTGCCAGCAGCCAAAACGAGAATGGCTACACCTTC.

This chain links TRBV7-3 with TRBJ1-2, with TRBD1 matching over 7 bases. Germline loops: CDR1 SGHTA, CDR2 FQGTGA. The CDR3 loop spans 13 amino acids. The V gene end was trimmed by 3 bases and the J gene end by 7 bases; junction bases not matched to a gene: 5. The DNA for the CDR3 is TGTGCCAGCAGCTTTCTAGGGGGCTCTGGCTACACCTTC. Its protein product is CASSFLGGSGYTF.

This clone showed up just a few times. This chain connects TRBV3-1 (or the pseudogene TRBV3-2) to TRBJ2-1; 14 bases match TRBD2. CDR1 LGHDT and CDR2 YNNKEL come from the germline V gene (reference sequence). The CDR3 sequence is 17 residues long. J lost 7 bases, V lost 0 bases, and 5 bases had no gene match. CDR3 coding DNA: TGTGCCAGCAGCCAAGAGTTAGGGACTAGCGGGAGAAATGAGCAGTTCTTC. As protein: CASSQELGTSGRNEQFF.

V usage is TRBV3-1 (or the pseudogene TRBV3-2) and J usage is TRBJ2-2; TRBD1 matches 9 bases. The germline V gene encodes CDR1 LGHDT and CDR2 YNNKEL (reference sequence). The CDR3 runs 19 residues. The ends lost 4 bases at V and 0 bases at J; junction bases unmatched: 12. In DNA, the CDR3 is TGTGCCAGCAGCCGCCACAATGCGGGACAGGGCCCGAACACCGGGGAGCTGTTTTTT. This encodes CASSRHNAGQGPNTGELFF.

The chain employs TRBV7-9 and TRBJ1-5, with a possible D match to TRBD1 (6 bases). V was cut by 0 bases and J by 2 bases, with 11 bases left in between. From germline, CDR1 is SEHNR and CDR2 FQNEAQ (reference sequence). CDR3 length: 16 residues. The CDR3 DNA reads TGTGCCAGCAGCTTAGCGCCACAGGGTGGCAATCAGCCCCAGCATTTT. It specifies CASSLAPQGGNQPQHF.

This clone appeared a few times. The chain couples TRBV3-1 (or the pseudogene TRBV3-2) to TRBJ2-3; possibly TRBD2 for D (6 bases). Germline V gene lookup returns CDR1 LGHDT and CDR2 YNNKEL (reference sequence). V lost 4 bases and J 2 bases, leaving 22 bases between the germline ends. The length of the CDR3 is 18 residues. DNA of the CDR3: TGTGCCAGCAGCCCGGAGAACGGGAGACACCTATACACAGATACGCAGTATTTT. Residues: CASSPENGRHLYTDTQYF.

The chain has TRBV4-3 and TRBJ2-5; TRBD2 might be the D (6 bases). Germline V gene data show CDR1 as LGHNA and CDR2 as YSLEER. The CDR3 has 17 amino acids. Trimming took 1 base from V and 3 from J, leaving 18 bases between them. The CDR3 DNA follows: TGCGCCAGCAGCCAAGGCCTCGCCGGGACTCAGGAAGAGACCCAGTACTTC. Translating gives CASSQGLAGTQEETQYF.

The rearrangement links TRBV5-4 to TRBJ1-4; TRBD1 might be the D (5 bases). Trimming cost V 4 bases and J 4 bases, with 17 bases left between them. The germline V gene encodes CDR1 SGHNT and CDR2 YYREEE (reference sequence). The CDR3 is 16 amino acids. The CDR3: CASSAMTGGDNEKLFF. DNA of the CDR3: TGTGCCAGCAGCGCCATGACCGGGGGTGATAATGAAAAACTGTTTTTT. The complete variable domain, with remaining parts taken from reference TRBV5-4 and TRBJ1-4, reads ETGVTQSPTHLIKTRGQQVTLRCSSQSGHNTVSWYQQALGQGPQFIFQYYREEENGRGNFPPRFSGLQFPNYSSELNVNALELDDSALYLCASSAMTGGDNEKLFFGSGTQLSVL.

This rearrangement joins TRBV4-2 to TRBJ2-1; D is uncertain. This CDR3 contains 13 residues. With 0 bases removed from V and 8 bases from J, the gap between germline ends came to 8 bases. Germline V gives CDR1 LGHNA, CDR2 YNFKEQ. The CDR3 is CASSQERTDEQFF. As DNA, the CDR3 is TGTGCCAGCAGCCAAGAGCGAACCGATGAGCAGTTCTTC.

This chain connects TRBV28 to TRBJ2-5, with TRBD1 matching 10 bases. Germline V gene sequence: CDR1 MDHEN, CDR2 SYDVKM. The CDR3 runs 14 residues. Trimming removed 6 bases from V and 5 bases from J; junction bases left unmatched: 6. The CDR3 region is CASSRTGGDETQYF. CDR3 coding DNA: TGTGCCAGCAGCCGGACAGGGGGAGACGAGACCCAGTACTTC. Filled out from reference TRBV28 and TRBJ2-5, the complete variable domain reads DVKVTQSSRYLVKRTGEKVFLECVQDMDHENMFWYRQDPGLGLRLIYFSYDVKMKEKGDIPEGYSVSREKKERFSLILESASTNQTSMYLCASSRTGGDETQYFGPGTRLLVL.

The chain couples TRBV9 to TRBJ1-1; the D gene is possibly TRBD1 (6 bases). CDR3 length: 14 amino acids. Between the trimmed V and J ends, which lost 4 bases and 4 bases, there was a span of 14 bases. Germline CDR1 and CDR2: SGDLS and YYNGEE. The CDR3 loop is CASSPQTGGTEAFF. The CDR3, as DNA: TGTGCCAGCAGCCCGCAGACAGGCGGCACTGAAGCTTTCTTT.

The chain is built from TRBV5-4 and TRBJ2-2, with 7 bases fitting TRBD2. The CDR3 runs 16 residues. V shed 0 bases and J 3 bases; nucleotides not matched to a gene: 5. Germline V lookup: CDR1 SGHNT, CDR2 YYREEE (reference sequence). The CDR3 is CASSLDRGGHTGELFF. The CDR3 nucleotides are TGTGCCAGCAGCTTGGATAGGGGAGGGCACACCGGGGAGCTGTTTTTT.

The chain couples TRBV5-1 to TRBJ2-7; 14 bases align to TRBD2. The CDR3 runs to 14 residues. Per germline, CDR1 SGHRS and CDR2 YFSETQ. V lost 3 bases to trimming and J lost 6 bases; unmatched junction nucleotides: 2. CDR3 residues: CASSSGLAGGEQYV. The CDR3 DNA reads TGCGCCAGCAGCTCTGGACTAGCGGGAGGCGAGCAGTACGTC.

The genes are TRBV12-3 or TRBV12-4 and TRBJ1-5; D is perhaps TRBD1 (6 bases). The CDR3 runs 13 residues. Trimming stripped 7 bases from V and 4 bases from J, with 11 bases between. In nucleotides, the CDR3 is TGTGCCAGCAACAAGGGGGGGAATCAGCCCCAGCATTTT. Translation: CASNKGGNQPQHF.

This clone was observed a single time. Possible read error: a much larger clone is one base away. The chain is built from TRBV14 and TRBJ1-3; D uncertain. Germline V lookup: CDR1 SGHDN, CDR2 FVKESK. Trimming removed 4 bases at V and 4 bases at J, with 17 bases between. The CDR3 covers 16 residues. CDR3 in amino acids: CASSLGPPESGNTIYF. CDR3 nucleotide sequence: TGTGCCAGCAGCCTTGGGCCCCCAGAAAGCGGAAACACCATATATTTT.

This sequence joins TRBV7-6 and TRBJ2-3; 7 nucleotides line up with TRBD2. Germline V lookup: CDR1 SGHVS, CDR2 FNYEAQ. The V segment lost 2 bases and the J segment 1 base; nucleotides outside the gene matches: 3. CDR3 length: 15 amino acids. CDR3: CASSLLRERTDTQYF. The CDR3 DNA is TGTGCCAGCAGCTTATTGCGGGAGCGCACAGATACGCAGTATTTT. The entire variable domain, with the rest obtained from reference TRBV7-6 and TRBJ2-3, is as follows: GAGVSQSPRYKVTKRGQDVALRCDPISGHVSLYWYRQALGQGPEFLTYFNYEAQQDKSGLPNDRFSAERPEGSISTLTIQRTEQRDSAMYRCASSLLRERTDTQYFGPGTRLTVL.

The V gene is TRBV7-2, the J gene TRBJ2-1, with a weak D call TRBD2 (6 bases). V lost 10 bases, J lost 4 bases, and 17 bases lay in between. Germline values: CDR1 SGHTA, CDR2 FQGNSA. The CDR3 extends over 14 amino acids. CDR3 protein: CATTPGVGYNEQFF. For the CDR3, the DNA is TGTGCCACAACCCCGGGGGTAGGGTACAATGAGCAGTTCTTC.

The rearrangement joins TRBV19 to TRBJ1-2; 8 bases fit TRBD1. The length of the CDR3 is 16 residues. V was pared by 6 bases and J by 10 bases, with 19 bases of the junction left unmatched. From germline, CDR1 is LNHDA and CDR2 SQIVND (reference sequence). CDR3 sequence (DNA): TGTGCCAGTAGGTTCGGGCAGGGGGCGTACCAAAGAACCTACACCTTC. Protein product: CASRFGQGAYQRTYTF. The variable domain in full, completed from reference TRBV19 and TRBJ1-2, reads DGGITQSPKYLFRKEGQNVTLSCEQNLNHDAMYWYRQDPGQGLRLIYYSQIVNDFQKGDIAEGYSVSREKKESFPLTVTSAQKNPTAFYLCASRFGQGAYQRTYTFGSGTRLTVV.

V gene TRBV9 combines with J gene TRBJ1-3; D is unresolved. Germline values: CDR1 SGDLS, CDR2 YYNGEE. V lost 1 base and J 1 base, leaving 6 bases between the germline ends. The CDR3 sequence is 14 residues long. Here the CDR3 reads CASSVQDSGNTIYF. Here the CDR3 DNA reads TGTGCCAGCAGCGTACAGGATTCTGGAAACACCATATATTTT.

This rearrangement joins TRBV6-4 to TRBJ2-2; 13 bases fit TRBD2. J lost 5 bases, V lost 9 bases, and 9 bases had no gene match. The length of the CDR3 is 16 residues. The germline CDR1 and CDR2 sequences are MRHNA and SNTAGT. CDR3 protein: CARGTSGTTFTGELFF. For the CDR3, the DNA is TGTGCCAGGGGGACTAGCGGGACGACATTTACCGGGGAGCTGTTTTTT.

This sequence joins TRBV4-2 and TRBJ1-4, with 10 bases matching TRBD1. CDR1 and CDR2 (germline): LGHNA, YNFKEQ. Trimming cost V 7 bases and J 6 bases; bases outside gene matches: 5. This CDR3 is 14 amino acids long. The CDR3 nucleotides read TGTGCCAGCAACCCCGGGACAGGGGATGAAAAACTGTTTTTT. This encodes CASNPGTGDEKLFF.